These 20 T cell receptor beta chains share one sample of origin, sequenced in a study of cytomegalovirus exposure and HLA in healthy donors. The PCR ran on 60 Vbeta and 13 Jbeta primers. The repertoire was sequenced with immunoSEQ multiplex PCR; TCRdb's copy has only in-frame clones and lacks some. The repertoire holds about 140,000 clones, with around 80% as singletons. The material sequenced was PBMCs. These receptors came from a man aged 18 to 30 in good health and CMV-seropositive.

This clone has just a few counts. Sequence at one end of the junction differs from germline and may be a read error. This chain links TRBV7-9 with TRBJ2-5, with D unresolved. Per the germline V gene, CDR1 is SEHNR and CDR2 is FQNEAQ (reference sequence). This CDR3 contains 15 residues. The CDR3 protein is CSSSLVSTTVATQYF. The CDR3 nucleotides read TGTTCCAGCAGCTTAGTATCCACAACCGTTGCGACCCAGTACTTC. Full variable domain (rest looked up from reference TRBV7-9 and TRBJ2-5): DTGVSQNPRHKITKRGQNVTFRCDPISEHNRLYWYRQTLGQGPEFLTYFQNEAQLEKSRLLSDRFSAERPKGSFSTLEIQRTEQGDSAMYLCSSSLVSTTVATQYFGPGTRLLVL.

The chain joins TRBV5-6 to TRBJ1-2; D unclear. CDR3 length equals 13 residues. The germline gives CDR1 SGHDT, CDR2 YYEEEE. Deletions cut 2 bases from V and 3 bases from J, with 8 bases between. This CDR3 is CASSLSMDYGYTF. As DNA, the CDR3 is TGTGCCAGCAGCTTATCTATGGACTATGGCTACACCTTC.

CDR3 protein: CASSGRQGVGGYTF. CDR3 DNA: TGCGCCAGCAGTGGGAGGCAGGGGGTAGGAGGCTACACCTTC. J is TRBJ1-2 and V is TRBV10-2, with 7 bases aligning to TRBD1. This CDR3 has 14 amino acids. V lost 4 bases, J lost 8 bases, and 10 bases stayed unmatched. CDR1 and CDR2 from the germline V gene are WSHSY and SAAADI.

This CDR3 reads CASSSQGTNQPQHF. The DNA of the CDR3 is TGTGCCAGCAGTTCCCAGGGTACTAATCAGCCCCAGCATTTT. The chain recombines TRBV28 with TRBJ1-5; possibly TRBD1 for D (5 bases). The CDR3 contains 14 residues. V lost 4 bases and J 4 bases, leaving 11 bases between the germline ends. Germline CDR1 reads MDHEN; CDR2 reads SYDVKM.

V gene TRBV5-1 combines with J gene TRBJ2-3; 7 nucleotides align to TRBD1. In germline, CDR1 is SGHRS, CDR2 YFSETQ. The CDR3 is 15 amino acids. V lost 2 bases to trimming and J lost 3 bases; unmatched junction nucleotides: 6. CDR3 in DNA: TGCGCCAGCAGCTTTACAGGGGCCCGAACAGATACGCAGTATTTT. Translation: CASSFTGARTDTQYF.

This clone has a handful of counts. The chain uses TRBV12-5 and TRBJ2-3; D might be TRBD2 (5 bases). The germline CDR1 and CDR2 sequences are LGHNT and FRNRAP. Trimming left V 1 base short and J 0 bases short, with 8 bases between. The CDR3 sequence is 15 residues long. The CDR3 spells CASGLGLQSTDTQYF. The CDR3 DNA is TGTGCTAGTGGTTTGGGACTACAAAGCACAGATACGCAGTATTTT.

The chain uses TRBV28 and TRBJ1-5, with TRBD1 as a possible D gene (5 bases). V was cut by 6 bases and J by 1 base, with 16 bases left in between. Germline assignment: CDR1 MDHEN and CDR2 SYDVKM. The CDR3 sequence is 16 residues long. CDR3 amino acids: CASRAPGGSSNQPQHF. CDR3 DNA: TGTGCCAGCAGGGCCCCCGGGGGAAGCAGCAATCAGCCCCAGCATTTT.

V usage is TRBV7-2 and J usage is TRBJ2-3; TRBD2 agrees at 9 bases. With 4 bases clipped from V and 3 bases from J, the junction kept 8 bases outside the gene matches. This CDR3 spans 16 amino acids. The germline V gene has CDR1 SGHTA and CDR2 FQGNSA. CDR3 region: CASSSGLAISTDTQYF. CDR3 nucleotide sequence: TGTGCCAGCAGCTCAGGACTAGCGATTTCTACAGATACGCAGTATTTT.

The gene calls are TRBV2 and TRBJ2-1; 14 nucleotides agree with TRBD2. The CDR3 runs 16 residues. Germline loops: CDR1 SNHLY, CDR2 FYNNEI. Germline trimming cut 7 bases from V and 4 bases from J; bases unmatched to any gene: 6. CDR3 DNA sequence: TGTGCCAGCAAGGGACTAGCGGGAGTGCCGTACAATGAGCAGTTCTTC. Amino acid sequence: CASKGLAGVPYNEQFF.

The chain couples TRBV28 to TRBJ2-7; 8 positions agree with TRBD2. The ends lost 5 bases at V and 5 bases at J; junction bases unmatched: 11. CDR1 and CDR2 from the germline V gene are MDHEN and SYDVKM. This CDR3 has 15 residues. CDR3 sequence reads: CASSATIGGAHEQYF. The CDR3 DNA reads as TGTGCCAGCAGTGCGACAATCGGGGGGGCCCACGAGCAGTACTTC.

The rearrangement uses TRBV28 and TRBJ1-1, with 7 bases fitting TRBD1. CDR1 and CDR2 from the germline V gene are MDHEN and SYDVKM. The CDR3 is 12 residues long. The CDR3 region is CANRGQNTEAFF. CDR3 nucleotide sequence: TGTGCAAACAGGGGACAGAACACTGAAGCTTTCTTT.

This chain connects TRBV28 to TRBJ1-4; D call uncertain. Germline assignment: CDR1 MDHEN and CDR2 SYDVKM. The CDR3 sequence is 13 residues long. V lost 5 bases to trimming and J lost 11 bases, with 15 bases between them. CDR3 protein: CASSLSFERKLFF. Here the CDR3 DNA reads TGTGCCAGCAGTCTCTCGTTTGAACGGAAACTGTTTTTT.

This clone was counted between two and nine times. This rearrangement joins TRBV28 to TRBJ1-2, with D possibly being TRBD1 (6 bases). Germline V CDR1 and CDR2: MDHEN, SYDVKM. V was trimmed by 6 bases and J by 2 bases, leaving 10 bases between them. The CDR3 runs 13 residues. The CDR3, as DNA: TGTGCCAGCAGACCCACAGGGAACTATGGCTACACCTTC. Its translation is CASRPTGNYGYTF.

Worth noting for this clone: In the same sample, other DNA sequences code for this CDR3. The chain carries TRBV28 and TRBJ1-1; TRBD1 matches 9 bases. CDR1 MDHEN and CDR2 SYDVKM come from the germline V gene. The CDR3 runs to 13 residues. Losses at the gene ends were 5 bases for V and 5 bases for J; bases not matched to a gene: 3. This chain's CDR3 is CASSLTGGTEAFF. DNA of the CDR3: TGTGCCAGCAGTCTGACAGGGGGAACTGAAGCTTTCTTT.

This clone was recorded a few times. The CDR3 region is CASSGRDRHTGELFF. In nucleotides, the CDR3 is TGTGCCAGCAGCGGCCGGGACAGGCACACCGGGGAGCTGTTTTTT. This chain uses TRBV7-8 with TRBJ2-2; 8 nucleotides match TRBD1. CDR1 is SGHVS and CDR2 is FQNEAQ in the germline V gene. The CDR3 is 15 residues long. After removal of 5 bases from V and 3 bases from J, the junction contained 5 bases not matched to a gene.

This clone was seen a single time. CDR3 sequence (DNA): TGTGCCAGCAGCCCGGTTTTTGGCACAGGAGAGACCCAGTACTTC. Its translation: CASSPVFGTGETQYF. The chain links TRBV28 to TRBJ2-5; the D gene is possibly TRBD1 (5 bases). Germline CDR1 is MDHEN and CDR2 is SYDVKM. This CDR3 has 15 residues. Trimming took off 6 bases at V and 4 bases at J, with 18 bases between the two ends.

The gene calls are TRBV19 and TRBJ2-7; D is ambiguous. V gave up 0 bases and J gave up 0 bases, with 9 bases separating them. CDR3 length: 15 amino acids. Germline assignment: CDR1 LNHDA and CDR2 SQIVND (reference sequence). The CDR3 protein is CASSIDGESSYEQYF. In nucleotides, the CDR3 is TGTGCCAGTAGTATAGACGGAGAGAGCTCCTACGAGCAGTACTTC.

The chain uses TRBV5-6 and TRBJ1-3; D unclear. Trimming stripped 3 bases from V and 0 bases from J, with 13 bases between. The germline CDR1 and CDR2 sequences are SGHDT and YYEEEE. The CDR3 has 16 residues. CDR3 region: CASSSTRYISGNTIYF. The CDR3, as DNA: TGTGCCAGCAGCTCGACCAGGTACATCTCTGGAAACACCATATATTTT.

V is TRBV19 and J is TRBJ1-1; no clear D gene. There are 14 residues in the CDR3. With 4 bases removed from V and 3 bases from J, the gap between germline ends came to 12 bases. Germline V gene data show CDR1 as LNHDA and CDR2 as SQIVND (reference sequence). The CDR3 coding sequence is TGTGCCAGTAGTAACACTCAAGCGGACACTGAAGCTTTCTTT. Amino acid sequence: CASSNTQADTEAFF.

The CDR3 loop reads CASSSRLADEQFF. The DNA of the CDR3 is TGTGCCAGTAGTTCGAGACTAGCAGATGAGCAGTTCTTC. The chain employs TRBV19 and TRBJ2-1; 7 nucleotides agree with TRBD2. CDR1 and CDR2 (germline): LNHDA, SQIVND (reference sequence). CDR3 length equals 13 residues. After removal of 5 bases from V and 8 bases from J, the junction contained 6 bases not matched to a gene. Together with reference TRBV19 and TRBJ2-1, the CDR3 gives the full variable domain: DGGITQSPKYLFRKEGQNVTLSCEQNLNHDAMYWYRQDPGQGLRLIYYSQIVNDFQKGDIAEGYSVSREKKESFPLTVTSAQKNPTAFYLCASSSRLADEQFFGPGTRLTVL.